This TCR beta chain was sequenced for a study of molecular identifiers for immune sequencing clone quantification. The length of the CDR3 is 19 residues. Germline V gene sequence: CDR1 MGHRA, CDR2 YSYEKL. V lost 4 bases and J 4 bases, leaving 28 bases between the germline ends. This clonotype was seen a handful of times. TCRdb redid the calling of the PCR reads with MiXCR, one entry per CDR3 protein. Of approximately 670,000 distinct CDR3 sequences in the sample, 20% are singletons; the top ten hold roughly 0.85%. Sequencing was performed on naive CD8+ T cells from blood, with Jurkat cell RNA spiked in. Subset noted: FACS-sorted CD8+CD4-CCR7+CD45RA+ naive T cells. The chain is built from TRBV4-1 and TRBJ1-1, with D perhaps matching TRBD1 (6 bases). The receptor comes from a human donor in good health. Some libraries in this study had Jurkat cell RNA spiked in. CDR3 sequence reads: CASSLHSGQNNVLGTEAFF. CDR3 DNA sequence: TGCGCCAGCAGCCTCCACAGCGGACAGAATAATGTGCTCGGCACTGAAGCTTTCTTT.